This TCR beta chain was profiled in a study of human versus mouse CDR3 diversity and MHC coevolution (dated by TCRdb to 2016 to 2017). Context from the whole study: According to reports, the immunoSEQ assay detects one in 200,000 T cells and minimizes multiplex PCR amplification bias. Across mouse and human samples, the number of valid reads per sample ranged from about 0.6 x 10^7 to 1.6 x 10^7. As a reference point for TCR selection on multiple MHC II alleles, the study used human naive CD4 T cell repertoires and compared them against human-TCR-locus transgenic mice that have a single MHC II. The human cohort was made up of three healthy volunteer blood donors, who at collection were aged 30 to 40, 40 to 50 and 60 to 69, one donor in each range. The paper's findings and limits, for the study overall: The lowest clonal inequality scores among all compared groups were observed in most of the three human donors. According to iCHAO1 estimates, humans had the largest TCR beta repertoire, 1.5 million to 2 million clonotypes, which was attributed likely to selection by multiple MHC II molecules. Because human T cells were selected on about 6 MHC II alleles, repertoire diversity was not considered directly comparable between humans and mice. On average, humans had more CDR3 deletions and insertions than mice did, pointing to greater exonuclease and TdT activity.

Naive CD4 T cells, defined as CD45RO-negative and CD62L-positive, were isolated from PBMCs by fluorescence-activated cell sorting. From each donor, about 48 ml of fresh peripheral blood was taken, and Ficoll density centrifugation was then used to isolate PBMCs. Sorting was performed on a FACSAria III instrument, with purity above 85% for all samples. On this clone itself: What antigen it recognizes has not been identified. Within one base of it there is no much larger clone, and no base qualities were kept.

Genomic DNA was extracted from the sorted cells using the QIAGEN blood and tissue kit and was quantified on a NanoDrop 1000. Deep sequencing and quantification of TCR alpha and beta chains were performed on the immunoSEQ platform by multiplex PCR of genomic DNA. For the original study's pipeline: TCR sequences were annotated using IMGT gene and region definitions. Out-of-frame rearrangements were taken as a proxy for the preselection repertoire and were compared with in-frame clonotypes. The iCHAO1 estimator supplied with the immunoSEQ platform was used to estimate repertoire size. Clonal inequality was measured with a Gini index on in-frame amino acid clonotypes, based on the Lorenz curve. The intersect function of the R package tcR was used to count shared clonotypes, and the Jaccard index was used to score similarity. Frequencies of V, J and V-J usage were subjected to principal component analysis with the R prcomp function, without normalization. The clones in this table, taken by TCRdb from immuneACCESS, are in-frame only. Not every clone is retained; where verified, under half of the shortfall comes from an unresolved V gene, and the cause of the rest is unknown. Clone size and V and J calls were adopted from that table, with D and trimming inferred from the DNA. The sample profile shows about 81,000 clones; just under 95% of them were found once. The ten largest clones represent 1.1% to 1.5% of the sample.

V loses 0 bases at its end and J loses 3 bases; junction bases beyond the gene matches: 5. Taken from the germline V gene, the CDR1 and CDR2 loops are KGHSH and LQKENI. The CDR3 sequence holds 15 residues, the cysteine and phenylalanine included. Just CDR3 DNA is preserved here, 45 bases in frame from base 1. This clonotype was sampled from a person aged 25-75 years in good health. The sequenced sample was naive CD4+ T cells from blood. According to the study, the label for this sample's cell subset or site signals: CD45RO-negative CD62L-positive naive CD4 T cells. Here the chain combines TRBV18 and TRBJ2-7; 7 of the junction bases match TRBD1. Here the CDR3 is given as CASSPPSRGSYEQYF. The bases are TGTGCCAGCTCACCACCGAGCAGGGGGAGCTACGAGCAGTACTTC.